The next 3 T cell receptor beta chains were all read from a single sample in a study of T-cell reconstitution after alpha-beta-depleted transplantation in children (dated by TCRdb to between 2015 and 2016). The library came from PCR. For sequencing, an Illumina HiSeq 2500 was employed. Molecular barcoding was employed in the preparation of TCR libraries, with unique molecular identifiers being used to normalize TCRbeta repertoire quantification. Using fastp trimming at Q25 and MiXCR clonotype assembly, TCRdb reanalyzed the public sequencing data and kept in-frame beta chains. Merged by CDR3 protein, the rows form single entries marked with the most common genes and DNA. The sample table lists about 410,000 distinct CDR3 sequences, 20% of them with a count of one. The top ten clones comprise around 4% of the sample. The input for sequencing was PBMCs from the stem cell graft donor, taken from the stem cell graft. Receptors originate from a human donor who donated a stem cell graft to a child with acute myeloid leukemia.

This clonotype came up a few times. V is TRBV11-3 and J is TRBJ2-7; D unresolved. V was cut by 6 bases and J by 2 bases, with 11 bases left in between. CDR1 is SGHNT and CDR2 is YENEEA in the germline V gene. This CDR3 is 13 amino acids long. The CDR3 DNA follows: TGTGCCAGCAGTTTTGATCTAACCTACGAGCAGTACTTC. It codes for CASSFDLTYEQYF.

The CDR3 sequence is CATSDLEDRSQETQYF. CDR3 bases: TGTGCCACCAGTGATTTAGAGGACAGGAGCCAAGAGACCCAGTACTTC. This chain uses TRBV24-1 with TRBJ2-5, with TRBD1 identical over 7 bases. Germline lookup yields CDR1 KGHDR and CDR2 SFDVKD. V was clipped by 1 base and J by 1 base; unmatched bases: 5. There are 16 residues in the CDR3.

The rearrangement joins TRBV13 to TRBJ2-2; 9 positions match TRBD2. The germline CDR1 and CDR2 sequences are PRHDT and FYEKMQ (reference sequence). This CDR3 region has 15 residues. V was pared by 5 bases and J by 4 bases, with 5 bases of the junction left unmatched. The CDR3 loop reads CASSMTSGTTGELFF. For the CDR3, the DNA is TGTGCCAGCAGCATGACTAGCGGAACCACCGGGGAGCTGTTTTTT.